This TCR beta chain was identified during a study of blood T cell repertoires in COVID-19. Study details: The United States, Italy and Spain supplied acute and convalescent COVID-19 samples.

This clone was observed a single time. The authors' processing: Amplification of reference gene primers was used by the study to estimate nucleated cell counts. This table comes from immunoSEQ multiplex PCR, and its TCRdb copy is limited to in-frame clones, with some not included. V, J and clone size derive from that table, while D and trimming were established from the DNA sequence. The repertoire holds around 99,000 clones, with around 82% as singletons. The sequencing sample was made of peripheral blood. This clonotype was sampled from a human donor in a cohort sampled during active COVID-19.

The CDR3: CASTPGTGTNYGYTF. The DNA of the CDR3 is TGTGCCAGCACCCCGGGGACAGGGACTAACTATGGCTACACCTTC. The chain joins TRBV7-8 to TRBJ1-2; 9 nucleotides match TRBD1. This CDR3 comprises 15 residues. CDR1 SGHVS and CDR2 FQNEAQ come from the germline V gene. Trimming at V came to 7 bases and at J to 0 bases, leaving 6 bases not matched to a gene.